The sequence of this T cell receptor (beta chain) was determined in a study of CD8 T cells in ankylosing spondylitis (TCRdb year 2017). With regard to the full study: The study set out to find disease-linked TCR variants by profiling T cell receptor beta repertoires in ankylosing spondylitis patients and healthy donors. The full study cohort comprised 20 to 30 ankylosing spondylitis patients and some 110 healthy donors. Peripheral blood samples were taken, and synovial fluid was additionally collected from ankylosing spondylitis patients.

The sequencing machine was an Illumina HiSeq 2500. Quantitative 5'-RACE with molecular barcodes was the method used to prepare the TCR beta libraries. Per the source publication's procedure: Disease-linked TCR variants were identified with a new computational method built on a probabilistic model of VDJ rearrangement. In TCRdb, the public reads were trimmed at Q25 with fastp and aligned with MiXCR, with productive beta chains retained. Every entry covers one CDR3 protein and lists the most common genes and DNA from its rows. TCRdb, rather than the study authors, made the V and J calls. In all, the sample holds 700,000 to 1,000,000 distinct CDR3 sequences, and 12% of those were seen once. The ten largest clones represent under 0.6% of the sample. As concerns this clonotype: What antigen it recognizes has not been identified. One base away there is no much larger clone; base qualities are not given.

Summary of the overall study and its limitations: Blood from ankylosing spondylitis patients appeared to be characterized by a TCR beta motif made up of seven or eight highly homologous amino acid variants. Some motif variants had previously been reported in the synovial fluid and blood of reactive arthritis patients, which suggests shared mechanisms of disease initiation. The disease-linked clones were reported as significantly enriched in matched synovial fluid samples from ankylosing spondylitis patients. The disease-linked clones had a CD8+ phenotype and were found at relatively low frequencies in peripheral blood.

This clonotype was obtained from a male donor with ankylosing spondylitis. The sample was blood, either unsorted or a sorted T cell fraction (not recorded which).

The nucleotide sequence reads as follows: TGTGCCAGCAGTGGTCGGACAGGGGGAGTCGAGCAGTACTTC. Translation gives CASSGRTGGVEQYF. Recombination joined TRBV6-1 with TRBJ2-7, with 10 junctional bases fitting TRBD1. Compared with germline, V lacks 4 bases and J lacks 6 bases; bases without a gene match: 6. The CDR3 numbers 14 residues from cysteine through phenylalanine. The sequence is cut down to CDR3 DNA, 42 bases in frame from base 1. The germline V gene gives CDR1 as MNHNS and CDR2 as SASEGT.